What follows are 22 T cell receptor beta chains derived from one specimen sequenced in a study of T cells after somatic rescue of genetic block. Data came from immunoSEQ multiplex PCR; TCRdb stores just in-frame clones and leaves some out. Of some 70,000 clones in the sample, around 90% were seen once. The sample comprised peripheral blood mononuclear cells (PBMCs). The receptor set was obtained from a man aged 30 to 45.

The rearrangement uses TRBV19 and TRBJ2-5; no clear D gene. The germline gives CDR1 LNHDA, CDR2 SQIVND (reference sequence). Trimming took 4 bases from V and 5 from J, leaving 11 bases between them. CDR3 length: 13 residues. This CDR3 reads CASSNQAWETQYF. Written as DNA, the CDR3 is TGTGCCAGTAGTAATCAGGCCTGGGAGACCCAGTACTTC. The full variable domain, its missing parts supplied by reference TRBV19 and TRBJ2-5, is DGGITQSPKYLFRKEGQNVTLSCEQNLNHDAMYWYRQDPGQGLRLIYYSQIVNDFQKGDIAEGYSVSREKKESFPLTVTSAQKNPTAFYLCASSNQAWETQYFGPGTRLLVL.

The CDR3, as DNA: TGTGCCATCAGTGTTAGACAGGGGCCCTACGAGCAGTACTTC. Encoded protein: CAISVRQGPYEQYF. The chain employs TRBV10-3 and TRBJ2-7; 8 bases line up with TRBD1. Trimming cost V 4 bases and J 2 bases; bases outside gene matches: 4. The CDR3 covers 14 residues. Germline-derived CDR1 and CDR2 are ENHRY and SYGVKD.

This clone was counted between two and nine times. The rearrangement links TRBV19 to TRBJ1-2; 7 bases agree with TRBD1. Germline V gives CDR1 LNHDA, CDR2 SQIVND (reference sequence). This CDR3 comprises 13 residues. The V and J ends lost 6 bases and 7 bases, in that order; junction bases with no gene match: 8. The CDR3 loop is CASRGNRGGGYTF. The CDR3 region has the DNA TGTGCCAGTAGGGGCAACAGGGGTGGTGGCTACACCTTC.

The CDR3 DNA is TGTGCCAGCAGTTCGGAGGTCCGGAGCTCCTACGAGCAGTACTTC. This gives the protein CASSSEVRSSYEQYF. The rearrangement links TRBV5-8 to TRBJ2-7; D possibly corresponds to TRBD2 (5 bases). Germline V gene lookup returns CDR1 SGHTS and CDR2 YDEGEE. CDR3 size: 15 residues. Between the trimmed V and J ends, which lost 5 bases and 0 bases, there was a span of 15 bases.

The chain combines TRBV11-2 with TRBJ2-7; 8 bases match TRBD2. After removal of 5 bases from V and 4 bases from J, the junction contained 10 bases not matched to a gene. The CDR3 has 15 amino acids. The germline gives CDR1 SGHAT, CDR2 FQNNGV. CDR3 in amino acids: CASSPRRRGGYEQYF. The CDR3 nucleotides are TGTGCCAGCAGCCCTCGACGCCGGGGGGGATACGAGCAGTACTTC. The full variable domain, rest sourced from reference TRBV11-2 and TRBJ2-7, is EAGVAQSPRYKIIEKRQSVAFWCNPISGHATLYWYQQILGQGPKLLIQFQNNGVVDDSQLPKDRFSAERLKGVDSTLKIQPAKLEDSAVYLCASSPRRRGGYEQYFGPGTRLTVT.

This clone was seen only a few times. Here the CDR3 DNA reads TGTGCCAGCAGCCAAGGAGCCCCGACAGGGAACTATGGCTACACCTTC. The encoded protein is CASSQGAPTGNYGYTF. This chain links TRBV4-2 with TRBJ1-2, with TRBD1 matching 7 bases. J was trimmed by 2 bases and V by 1 base; bases with no gene match: 7. The length of the CDR3 is 16 residues. The germline V gene has CDR1 LGHNA and CDR2 YNFKEQ.

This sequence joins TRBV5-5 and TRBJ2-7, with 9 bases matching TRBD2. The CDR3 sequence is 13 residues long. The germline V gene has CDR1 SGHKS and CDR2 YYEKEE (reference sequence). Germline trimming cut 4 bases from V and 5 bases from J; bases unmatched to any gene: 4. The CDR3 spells CASSPGLAHEQYF. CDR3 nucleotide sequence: TGTGCCAGCAGCCCGGGACTAGCCCACGAGCAGTACTTC. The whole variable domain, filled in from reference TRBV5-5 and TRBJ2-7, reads DAGVTQSPTHLIKTRGQQVTLRCSPISGHKSVSWYQQVLGQGPQFIFQYYEKEERGRGNFPDRFSARQFPNYSSELNVNALLLGDSALYLCASSPGLAHEQYFGPGTRLTVT.

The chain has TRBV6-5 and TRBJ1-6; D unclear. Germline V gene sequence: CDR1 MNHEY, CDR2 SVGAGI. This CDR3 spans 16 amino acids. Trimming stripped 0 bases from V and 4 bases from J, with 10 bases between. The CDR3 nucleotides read TGTGCCAGCAGTTACTCAGGGAAGGGATATAATTCACCCCTCCACTTT. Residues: CASSYSGKGYNSPLHF.

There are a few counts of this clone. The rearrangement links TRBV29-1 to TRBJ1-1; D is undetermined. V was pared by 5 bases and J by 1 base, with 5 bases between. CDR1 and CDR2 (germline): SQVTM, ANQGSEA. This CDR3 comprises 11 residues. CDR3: CSVRANTEAFF. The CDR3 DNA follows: TGCAGCGTTAGGGCGAACACTGAAGCTTTCTTT.

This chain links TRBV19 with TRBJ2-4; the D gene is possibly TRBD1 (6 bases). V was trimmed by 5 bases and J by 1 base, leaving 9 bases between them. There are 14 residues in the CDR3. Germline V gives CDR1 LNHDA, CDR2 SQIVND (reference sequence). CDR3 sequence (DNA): TGTGCCAGTAGTCTTCAGGGGGCCAAAAACATTCAGTACTTC. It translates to CASSLQGAKNIQYF.

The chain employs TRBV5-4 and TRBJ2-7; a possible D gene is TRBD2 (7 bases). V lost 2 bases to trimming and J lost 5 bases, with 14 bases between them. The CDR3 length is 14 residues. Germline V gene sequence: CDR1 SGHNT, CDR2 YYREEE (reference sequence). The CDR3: CASSFNGGANEQYF. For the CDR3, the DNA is TGTGCCAGCAGCTTTAATGGGGGGGCGAACGAGCAGTACTTC.

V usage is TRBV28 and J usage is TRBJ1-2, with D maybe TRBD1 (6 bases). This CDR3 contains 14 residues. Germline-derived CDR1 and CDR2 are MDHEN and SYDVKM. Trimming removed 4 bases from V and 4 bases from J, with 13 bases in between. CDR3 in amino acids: CASSSMTGVYGYTF. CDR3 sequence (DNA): TGTGCCAGCAGTTCCATGACAGGCGTCTATGGCTACACCTTC.

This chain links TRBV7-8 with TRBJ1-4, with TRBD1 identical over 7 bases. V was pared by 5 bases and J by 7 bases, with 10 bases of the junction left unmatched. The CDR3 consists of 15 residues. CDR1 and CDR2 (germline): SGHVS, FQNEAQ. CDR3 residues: CASSMSQGKGEKLFF. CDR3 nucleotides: TGTGCCAGCAGCATGTCACAGGGGAAAGGTGAAAAACTGTTTTTT.

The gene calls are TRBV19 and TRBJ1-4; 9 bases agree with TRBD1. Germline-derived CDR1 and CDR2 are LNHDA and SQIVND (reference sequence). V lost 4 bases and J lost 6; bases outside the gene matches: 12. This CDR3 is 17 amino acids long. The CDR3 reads CASSTRTGGGGDEKLFF. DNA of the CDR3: TGTGCCAGTAGTACGCGCACAGGGGGCGGTGGTGATGAAAAACTGTTTTTT. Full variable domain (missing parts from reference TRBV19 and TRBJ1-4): DGGITQSPKYLFRKEGQNVTLSCEQNLNHDAMYWYRQDPGQGLRLIYYSQIVNDFQKGDIAEGYSVSREKKESFPLTVTSAQKNPTAFYLCASSTRTGGGGDEKLFFGSGTQLSVL.

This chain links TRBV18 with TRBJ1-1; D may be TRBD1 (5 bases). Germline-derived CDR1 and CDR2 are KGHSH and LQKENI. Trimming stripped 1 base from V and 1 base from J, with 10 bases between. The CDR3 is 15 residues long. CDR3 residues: CASSPLLGGNTEAFF. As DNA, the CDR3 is TGTGCCAGCTCACCACTCTTGGGGGGGAACACTGAAGCTTTCTTT. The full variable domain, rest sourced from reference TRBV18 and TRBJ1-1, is NAGVMQNPRHLVRRRGQEARLRCSPMKGHSHVYWYRQLPEEGLKFMVYLQKENIIDESGMPKERFSAEFPKEGPSILRIQQVVRGDSAAYFCASSPLLGGNTEAFFGQGTRLTVV.

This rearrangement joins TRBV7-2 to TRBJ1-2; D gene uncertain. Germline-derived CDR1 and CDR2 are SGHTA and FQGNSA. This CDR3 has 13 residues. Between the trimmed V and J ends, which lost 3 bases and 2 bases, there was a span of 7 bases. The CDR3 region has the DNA TGTGCCAGCAGCTTCGGCAGGAACTATGGCTACACCTTC. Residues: CASSFGRNYGYTF.

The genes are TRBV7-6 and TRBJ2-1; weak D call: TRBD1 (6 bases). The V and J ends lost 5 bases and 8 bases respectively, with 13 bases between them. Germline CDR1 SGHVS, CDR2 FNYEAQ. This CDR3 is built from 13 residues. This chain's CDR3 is CASSPTPGDEQFF. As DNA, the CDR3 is TGTGCCAGCAGCCCCACGCCAGGGGATGAGCAGTTCTTC.

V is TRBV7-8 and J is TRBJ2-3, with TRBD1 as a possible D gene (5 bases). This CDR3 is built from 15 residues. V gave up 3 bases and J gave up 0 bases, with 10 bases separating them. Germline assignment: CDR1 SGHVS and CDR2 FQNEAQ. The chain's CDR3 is CASSFRQLSTDTQYF. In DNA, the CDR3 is TGTGCCAGCAGCTTTCGACAGTTGAGCACAGATACGCAGTATTTT.

This CDR3 reads CASSPRTGQGGDTQYF. DNA of the CDR3: TGTGCCAGCAGCCCGCGGACAGGGCAGGGAGGAGATACGCAGTATTTT. The chain recombines TRBV9 with TRBJ2-3; 8 positions agree with TRBD1. Trimming took 4 bases from V and 5 from J; bases not matched to a gene: 12. Germline V gene lookup returns CDR1 SGDLS and CDR2 YYNGEE. The CDR3 runs 16 residues.

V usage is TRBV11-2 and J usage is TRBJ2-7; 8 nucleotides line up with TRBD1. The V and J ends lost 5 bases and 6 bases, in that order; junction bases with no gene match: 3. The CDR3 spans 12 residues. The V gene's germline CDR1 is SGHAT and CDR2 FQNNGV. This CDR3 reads CASSLTGGEQYF. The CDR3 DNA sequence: TGTGCCAGCAGCCTAACAGGGGGCGAGCAGTACTTC.

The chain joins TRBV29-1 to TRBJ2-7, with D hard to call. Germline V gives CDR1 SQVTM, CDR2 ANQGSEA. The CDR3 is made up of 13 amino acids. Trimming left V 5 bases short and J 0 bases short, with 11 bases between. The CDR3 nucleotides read TGCAGCGTTATGGGCGGAAGCTCCTACGAGCAGTACTTC. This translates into CSVMGGSSYEQYF.

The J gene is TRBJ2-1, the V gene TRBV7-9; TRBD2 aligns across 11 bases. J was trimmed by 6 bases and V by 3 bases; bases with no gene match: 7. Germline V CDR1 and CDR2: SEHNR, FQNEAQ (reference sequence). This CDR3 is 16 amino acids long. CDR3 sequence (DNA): TGTGCCAGCAGCTTCCTAGCGGGAGGTGCCCCCAATGAGCAGTTCTTC. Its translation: CASSFLAGGAPNEQFF.